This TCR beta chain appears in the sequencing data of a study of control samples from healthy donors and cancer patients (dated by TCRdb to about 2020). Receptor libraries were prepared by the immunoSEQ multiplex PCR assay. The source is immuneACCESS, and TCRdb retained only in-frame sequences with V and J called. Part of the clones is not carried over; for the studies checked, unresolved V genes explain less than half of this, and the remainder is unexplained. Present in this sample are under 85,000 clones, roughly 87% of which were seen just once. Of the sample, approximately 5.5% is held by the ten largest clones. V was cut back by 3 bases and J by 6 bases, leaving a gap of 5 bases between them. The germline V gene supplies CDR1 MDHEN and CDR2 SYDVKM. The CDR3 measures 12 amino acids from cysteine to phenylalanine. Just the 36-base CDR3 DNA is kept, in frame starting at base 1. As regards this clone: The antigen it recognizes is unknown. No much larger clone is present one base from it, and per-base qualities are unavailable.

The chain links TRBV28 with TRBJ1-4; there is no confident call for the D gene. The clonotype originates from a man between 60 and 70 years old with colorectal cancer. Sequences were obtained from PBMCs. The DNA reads TGTGCCAGCAGTTTGAGGGATGAAAAACTGTTTTTT. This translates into CASSLRDEKLFF.